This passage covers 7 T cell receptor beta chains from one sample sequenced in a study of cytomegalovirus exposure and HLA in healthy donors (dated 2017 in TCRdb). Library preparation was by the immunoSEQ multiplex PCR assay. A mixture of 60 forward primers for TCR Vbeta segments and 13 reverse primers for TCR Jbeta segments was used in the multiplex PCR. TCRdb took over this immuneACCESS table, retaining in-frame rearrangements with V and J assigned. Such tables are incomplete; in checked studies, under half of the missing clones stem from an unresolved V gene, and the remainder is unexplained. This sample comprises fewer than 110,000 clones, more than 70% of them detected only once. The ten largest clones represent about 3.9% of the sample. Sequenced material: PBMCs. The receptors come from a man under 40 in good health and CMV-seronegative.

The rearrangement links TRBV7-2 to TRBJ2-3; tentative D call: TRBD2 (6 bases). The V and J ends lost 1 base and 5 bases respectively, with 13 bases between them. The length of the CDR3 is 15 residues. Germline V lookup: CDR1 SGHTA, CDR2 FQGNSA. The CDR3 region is CASSLGLAGLDTQYF. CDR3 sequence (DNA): TGTGCCAGCAGCTTAGGACTCGCGGGGTTAGATACGCAGTATTTT.

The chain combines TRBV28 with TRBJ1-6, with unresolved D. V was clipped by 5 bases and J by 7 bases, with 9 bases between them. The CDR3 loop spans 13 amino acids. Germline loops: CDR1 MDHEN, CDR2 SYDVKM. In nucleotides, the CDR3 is TGTGCCAGCAGTCCTCGACAAAATTCACCCCTCCACTTT. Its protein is CASSPRQNSPLHF. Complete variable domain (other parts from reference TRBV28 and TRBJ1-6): DVKVTQSSRYLVKRTGEKVFLECVQDMDHENMFWYRQDPGLGLRLIYFSYDVKMKEKGDIPEGYSVSREKKERFSLILESASTNQTSMYLCASSPRQNSPLHFGNGTRLTVT.

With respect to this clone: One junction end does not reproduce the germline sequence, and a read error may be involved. DNA of the CDR3: TGTGCCAGCAGTCCCGGGACTAGCGGGACCATCCAGGACTTC. This codes for CASSPGTSGTIQDF. The chain has TRBV27 and TRBJ2-7; TRBD2 agrees at 13 bases. CDR3 size: 14 residues. Germline V lookup: CDR1 MNHEY, CDR2 SMNVEV (reference sequence).

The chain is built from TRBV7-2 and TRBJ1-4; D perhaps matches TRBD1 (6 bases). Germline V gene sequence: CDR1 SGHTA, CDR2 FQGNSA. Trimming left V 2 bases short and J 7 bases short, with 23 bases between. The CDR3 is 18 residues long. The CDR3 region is CASSLSPGDWMLAEKLFF. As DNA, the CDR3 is TGTGCCAGCAGCTTATCGCCAGGGGATTGGATGTTGGCTGAAAAACTGTTTTTT.

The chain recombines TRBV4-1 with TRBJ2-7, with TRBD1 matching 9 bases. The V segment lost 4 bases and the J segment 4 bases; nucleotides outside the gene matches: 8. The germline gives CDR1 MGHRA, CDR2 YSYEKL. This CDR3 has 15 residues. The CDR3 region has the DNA TGCGCCAGCAGCCCGACAGGGGGAACGGTGTACGAGCAGTACTTC. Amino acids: CASSPTGGTVYEQYF.

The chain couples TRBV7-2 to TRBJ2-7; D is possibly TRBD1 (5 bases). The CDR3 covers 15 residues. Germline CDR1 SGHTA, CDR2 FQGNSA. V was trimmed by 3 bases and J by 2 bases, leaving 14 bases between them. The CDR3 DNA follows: TGTGCCAGCAGCTTTCAGGGTTTCCCAACCTACGAGCAGTACTTC. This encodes CASSFQGFPTYEQYF.

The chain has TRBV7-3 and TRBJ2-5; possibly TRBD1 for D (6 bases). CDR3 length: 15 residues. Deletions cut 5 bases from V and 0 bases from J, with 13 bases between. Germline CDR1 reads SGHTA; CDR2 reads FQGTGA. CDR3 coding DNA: TGTGCCAGCAGCCCCCAAGGGGGAAACCAAGAGACCCAGTACTTC. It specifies CASSPQGGNQETQYF. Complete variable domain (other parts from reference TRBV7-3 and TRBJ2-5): GAGVSQTPSNKVTEKGKYVELRCDPISGHTALYWYRQSLGQGPEFLIYFQGTGAADDSGLPNDRFFAVRPEGSVSTLKIQRTERGDSAVYLCASSPQGGNQETQYFGPGTRLLVL.